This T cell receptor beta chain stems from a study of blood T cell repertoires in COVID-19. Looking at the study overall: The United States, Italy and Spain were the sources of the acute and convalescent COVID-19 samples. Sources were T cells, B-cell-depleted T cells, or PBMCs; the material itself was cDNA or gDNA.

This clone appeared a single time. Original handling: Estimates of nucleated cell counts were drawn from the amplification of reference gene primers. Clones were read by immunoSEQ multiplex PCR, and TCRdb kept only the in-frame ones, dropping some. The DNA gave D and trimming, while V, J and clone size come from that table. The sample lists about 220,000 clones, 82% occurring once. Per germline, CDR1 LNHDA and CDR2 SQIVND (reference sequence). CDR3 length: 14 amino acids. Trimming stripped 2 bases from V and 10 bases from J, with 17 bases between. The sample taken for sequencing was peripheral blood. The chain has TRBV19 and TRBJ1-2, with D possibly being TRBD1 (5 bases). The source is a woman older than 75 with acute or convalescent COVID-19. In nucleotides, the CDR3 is TGTGCCAGTAGTATACAGGGCCCAGCCAACTTCTACACCTTC. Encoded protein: CASSIQGPANFYTF. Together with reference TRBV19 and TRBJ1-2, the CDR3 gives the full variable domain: DGGITQSPKYLFRKEGQNVTLSCEQNLNHDAMYWYRQDPGQGLRLIYYSQIVNDFQKGDIAEGYSVSREKKESFPLTVTSAQKNPTAFYLCASSIQGPANFYTFGSGTRLTVV.